This entry lists 24 T cell receptor beta chains sequenced from one sample in a study of shared T cell receptors in the human thymus. Using immunoSEQ multiplex PCR, the repertoire was profiled, and TCRdb retains in-frame clones only, with some absent. The table lists approximately 660,000 clones, approximately 90% of them singletons. This same sample was also part of a study on human thymus T cells.

Sequencing was performed on thymocytes. These receptor sequences come from a boy in the first two years of life with a congenital heart defect.

The rearrangement links TRBV7-2 to TRBJ2-1; 10 bases match TRBD2. The germline gives CDR1 SGHTA, CDR2 FQGNSA. The V segment lost 1 base and the J segment 5 bases; nucleotides outside the gene matches: 5. CDR3 length equals 16 residues. The DNA for the CDR3 is TGTGCCAGCAGCTTAGTGTCTAGCGGGAGCAACAATGAGCAGTTCTTC. Residues: CASSLVSSGSNNEQFF.

The chain uses TRBV2 and TRBJ2-7; no clear D. The CDR3 consists of 20 residues. Deletions cut 5 bases from V and 0 bases from J, with 29 bases between. CDR1 SNHLY and CDR2 FYNNEI come from the germline V gene. The CDR3 bases are TGTGCCAGCAGTCCTCCCCTCCCGACTCGGGTCCAGACTTTCTCCTACGAGCAGTACTTC. Translating it yields CASSPPLPTRVQTFSYEQYF.

V and J are TRBV14 and TRBJ2-1; 10 bases agree with TRBD2. With V trimmed by 4 bases and J by 1 base, 10 bases remained unmatched. There are 18 residues in the CDR3. CDR1 and CDR2 from the germline V gene are SGHDN and FVKESK. CDR3 sequence: CASSRIAGGPVSYNEQFF. The DNA for the CDR3 is TGTGCCAGCAGCCGGATAGCGGGAGGCCCGGTTTCCTACAATGAGCAGTTCTTC.

The chain is built from TRBV28 and TRBJ1-3, with D tentatively TRBD1 (6 bases). The germline V gene encodes CDR1 MDHEN and CDR2 SYDVKM. Trimming took 5 bases from V and 4 from J, leaving 27 bases between them. The CDR3 runs 19 residues. CDR3 DNA: TGTGCCAGCAGTCCGTTACCGACACAGGGTGAATTCATAGGAAACACCATATATTTT. Its translation: CASSPLPTQGEFIGNTIYF.

V usage is TRBV28 and J usage is TRBJ1-5; a weak D match, TRBD1 (6 bases). Germline V gives CDR1 MDHEN, CDR2 SYDVKM. V lost 0 bases and J lost 2, with 8 bases in between. The CDR3 runs to 15 residues. CDR3 nucleotide sequence: TGTGCCAGCAGTTTATGGGCAGGGGGCAATCAGCCCCAGCATTTT. Amino acid sequence: CASSLWAGGNQPQHF.

The chain joins TRBV5-4 to TRBJ2-1; D uncertain. CDR1 is SGHNT and CDR2 is YYREEE in the germline V gene (reference sequence). This CDR3 contains 14 residues. Between the trimmed V and J ends, which lost 4 bases and 3 bases, there was a span of 11 bases. The CDR3 DNA is TGTGCCAGCAGCCCCTGCCCGGGCTACAATGAGCAGTTCTTC. It specifies CASSPCPGYNEQFF.

This clone was counted a single time. This chain links TRBV6-6 with TRBJ2-5; D gene uncertain. Germline V gives CDR1 MNHNY, CDR2 SVGAGI (reference sequence). This CDR3 is 15 amino acids long. Trimming took off 8 bases at V and 5 bases at J, with 21 bases between the two ends. CDR3 nucleotides: TGTGCCAGCCGCAGTAGGAGTATAGGTTGGGAGACCCAGTACTTC. As protein: CASRSRSIGWETQYF.

The chain is built from TRBV4-3 and TRBJ2-2; D perhaps matches TRBD1 (5 bases). Per germline, CDR1 LGHNA and CDR2 YSLEER. Trimming pared 0 bases from V and 3 bases from J, leaving 11 bases between. CDR3 length: 16 amino acids. This CDR3 reads CASSQDMQGHTGELFF. The CDR3 nucleotides read TGCGCCAGCAGCCAAGATATGCAGGGCCACACCGGGGAGCTGTTTTTT.

This clone was seen only once. The chain employs TRBV5-1 and TRBJ2-7, with D unclear. The CDR3 is made up of 15 amino acids. Trimming removed 2 bases from V and 0 bases from J, with 12 bases in between. Germline CDR1 reads SGHRS; CDR2 reads YFSETQ. Here the CDR3 reads CASSFWRENSYEQYF. In nucleotides, the CDR3 is TGCGCCAGCAGCTTTTGGAGAGAGAACTCCTACGAGCAGTACTTC.

This chain connects TRBV30 to TRBJ1-5; tentative D call: TRBD1 (5 bases). Germline V gene lookup returns CDR1 GTSNPN and CDR2 SVGIG (reference sequence). The CDR3 totals 14 residues. Trimming cost V 0 bases and J 7 bases, with 13 bases left between them. The CDR3 protein is CAWSVTGTSQPQHF. DNA of the CDR3: TGTGCCTGGAGTGTTACCGGGACTAGCCAGCCCCAGCATTTT.

The V call is TRBV7-9, the J call TRBJ2-7; TRBD1 aligns across 7 bases. CDR3 length: 14 residues. With V trimmed by 4 bases and J by 2 bases, 5 bases remained unmatched. CDR1 SEHNR and CDR2 FQNEAQ come from the germline V gene (reference sequence). In nucleotides, the CDR3 is TGTGCCAGCAGCTGGGCAGGGGGTCCCTACGAGCAGTACTTC. Translating it yields CASSWAGGPYEQYF.

V gene TRBV12-2 combines with J gene TRBJ2-7; TRBD1 is taken as the D call from the table, unchecked against the DNA. TRBV12-2 is a pseudogene. This CDR3 has 16 residues. Here the CDR3 reads CASRLAGTGLYKEQYF. In DNA form, the CDR3 reads TGTGCAAGTCGCTTAGCCGGGACAGGGCTCTATAAGGAGCAGTACTTC.

The rearrangement joins TRBV5-5 to TRBJ2-7, with 12 nucleotides matching TRBD1. Germline V gives CDR1 SGHKS, CDR2 YYEKEE (reference sequence). The CDR3 loop spans 15 amino acids. V lost 2 bases to trimming and J lost 6 bases; unmatched junction nucleotides: 6. CDR3 coding DNA: TGTGCCAGCAGCTTACGGGACAGGGGGCATCGCGAGCAGTACTTC. It codes for CASSLRDRGHREQYF.

Worth noting for this clone: The junction differs from germline at one of its ends, possibly a read error. This chain joins TRBV10-2 and TRBJ2-4, with a weak D call TRBD2 (5 bases). The CDR3 is made up of 11 amino acids. Germline CDR1 is WSHSY and CDR2 is SAAADI. As DNA, the CDR3 is TGCGCCAGCGGGAGCTACCGCATTCGGTACTTC. The encoded protein is CASGSYRIRYF.

The chain is built from TRBV27 and TRBJ2-3; 9 bases are shared with TRBD2. The germline gives CDR1 MNHEY, CDR2 SMNVEV (reference sequence). The CDR3 sequence is 18 residues long. The V gene end was trimmed by 5 bases and the J gene end by 3 bases; junction bases not matched to a gene: 15. The CDR3 sequence: CASSPILAGGLGTDTQYF. The CDR3 nucleotides read TGTGCCAGCAGTCCTATACTCGCGGGAGGGCTCGGGACAGATACGCAGTATTTT.

Of note for this clone: Here the CDR3 omits its conserved ending phenylalanine or tryptophan, so a read error is the likely source. The DNA is left out, because the CDR3 cannot be placed on it with certainty; the CDR3 is given as TCRdb lists it. The chain links TRBV6-1 to TRBJ2-7; TRBD2 is taken as the D call from the table, unchecked against the DNA. A total of 15 residues make up the CDR3, ends included. CDR1 and CDR2 from the germline V gene are MNHNS and SASEGT. CDR3 region: CASSEAVRISGRRYL.

The V gene is TRBV27, the J gene TRBJ2-2, with TRBD1 identical over 9 bases. The CDR3 is 15 residues long. Per germline, CDR1 MNHEY and CDR2 SMNVEV (reference sequence). Losses at the gene ends were 8 bases for V and 6 bases for J; bases not matched to a gene: 10. CDR3 amino acids: CASRQGVFSPGELFF. Here the CDR3 DNA reads TGTGCCAGCCGACAGGGGGTGTTTTCTCCCGGGGAGCTGTTTTTT.

V gene TRBV7-9 combines with J gene TRBJ2-6; D gene ambiguous. The CDR3 runs to 16 residues. The V gene lost 5 bases and the J gene lost 0 bases, with 11 bases spanning the gap. Germline values: CDR1 SEHNR, CDR2 FQNEAQ (reference sequence). The CDR3 spells CASSLGSSSGANVLTF. The CDR3 DNA reads TGTGCCAGCAGCCTCGGTTCCTCCTCTGGGGCCAACGTCCTGACTTTC.

This clone was counted a single time. J is TRBJ1-1 and V is TRBV4-2; D possibly corresponds to TRBD1 (5 bases). The CDR3 is 18 residues long. The germline CDR1 and CDR2 sequences are LGHNA and YNFKEQ. Trimming pared 1 base from V and 2 bases from J, leaving 20 bases between. The CDR3 loop reads CASSQGGGIPPINTEAFF. DNA for the CDR3: TGTGCCAGCAGCCAAGGGGGGGGGATCCCCCCTATTAACACTGAAGCTTTCTTT.

This clone was observed a single time. This chain joins TRBV7-9 and TRBJ1-1; 10 bases fit TRBD1. The CDR3 has 16 amino acids. V was pared by 4 bases and J by 3 bases, with 8 bases of the junction left unmatched. The germline V gene encodes CDR1 SEHNR and CDR2 FQNEAQ (reference sequence). The CDR3 loop is CASSSLRDRGDTEAFF. Written as DNA, the CDR3 is TGTGCCAGCAGCTCCCTCCGGGACAGGGGAGACACTGAAGCTTTCTTT. The full variable domain, in which reference TRBV7-9 and TRBJ1-1 provide the parts outside the CDR3, is DTGVSQNPRHKITKRGQNVTFRCDPISEHNRLYWYRQTLGQGPEFLTYFQNEAQLEKSRLLSDRFSAERPKGSFSTLEIQRTEQGDSAMYLCASSSLRDRGDTEAFFGQGTRLTVV.

The chain uses TRBV7-2 and TRBJ1-1; D uncertain. V lost 1 base and J lost 1, with 10 bases in between. CDR1 is SGHTA and CDR2 is FQGNSA in the germline V gene. CDR3 length: 15 residues. The CDR3 sequence: CASSLVRSPNTEAFF. CDR3 nucleotides: TGTGCCAGCAGCTTAGTCCGGAGCCCGAACACTGAAGCTTTCTTT.

This chain joins TRBV11-2 and TRBJ1-1; D not resolved. V dropped 4 bases and J dropped 3 bases, with 12 bases sitting between them. This CDR3 region has 14 residues. Germline V gives CDR1 SGHAT, CDR2 FQNNGV. Here the CDR3 reads CASSSLPADTEAFF. In nucleotides, the CDR3 is TGTGCCAGCAGCTCCCTCCCTGCGGACACTGAAGCTTTCTTT.

V usage is TRBV27 and J usage is TRBJ2-3; 10 nucleotides match TRBD1. The J segment lost 4 bases and the V segment lost 5 bases, leaving 15 bases of the junction unmatched. This CDR3 has 18 residues. Germline assignment: CDR1 MNHEY and CDR2 SMNVEV (reference sequence). The CDR3 reads CASSENSRQGARADTQYF. The DNA of the CDR3 is TGTGCCAGCAGTGAGAACTCCCGACAGGGGGCGCGAGCAGATACGCAGTATTTT.

The chain has TRBV6-4 and TRBJ1-1; D gene ambiguous. CDR3 length: 13 amino acids. Per the germline V gene, CDR1 is MRHNA and CDR2 is SNTAGT. V was trimmed by 10 bases and J by 5 bases, leaving 17 bases between them. CDR3 nucleotide sequence: TGTGCCAATGAACCGAGGTGGTTAACTGAAGCTTTCTTT. Its protein is CANEPRWLTEAFF.